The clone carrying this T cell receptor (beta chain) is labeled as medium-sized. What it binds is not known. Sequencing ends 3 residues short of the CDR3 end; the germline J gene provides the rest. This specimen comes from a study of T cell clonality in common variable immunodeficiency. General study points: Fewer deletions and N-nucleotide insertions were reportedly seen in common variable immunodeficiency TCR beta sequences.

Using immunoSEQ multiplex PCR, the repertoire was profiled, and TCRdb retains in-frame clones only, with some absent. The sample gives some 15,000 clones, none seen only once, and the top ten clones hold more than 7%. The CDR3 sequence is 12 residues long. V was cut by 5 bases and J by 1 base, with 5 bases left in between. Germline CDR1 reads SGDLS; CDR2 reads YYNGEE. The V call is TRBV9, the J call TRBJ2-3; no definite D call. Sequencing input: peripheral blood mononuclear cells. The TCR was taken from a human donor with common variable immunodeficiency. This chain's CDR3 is CASRSGTDTQYF. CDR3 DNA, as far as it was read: TGTGCCAGCAGGTCGGGCACAGATACG.